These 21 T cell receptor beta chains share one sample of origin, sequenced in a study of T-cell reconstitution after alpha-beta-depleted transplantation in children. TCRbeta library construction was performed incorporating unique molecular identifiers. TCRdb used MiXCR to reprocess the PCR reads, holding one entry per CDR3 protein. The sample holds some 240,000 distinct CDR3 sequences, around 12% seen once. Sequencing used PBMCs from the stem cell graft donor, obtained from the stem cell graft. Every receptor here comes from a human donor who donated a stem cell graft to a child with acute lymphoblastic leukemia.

CDR3 in amino acids: CAGRGTGLFSGANVLTF. CDR3 bases: TGTGCCGGCCGAGGGACAGGGCTCTTCTCTGGGGCCAACGTCCTGACTTTC. The chain couples TRBV6-1 to TRBJ2-6; TRBD1 matches at 9 bases. The germline V gene has CDR1 MNHNS and CDR2 SASEGT. The CDR3 spans 17 residues. Trimming took 11 bases from V and 0 from J; bases not matched to a gene: 11.

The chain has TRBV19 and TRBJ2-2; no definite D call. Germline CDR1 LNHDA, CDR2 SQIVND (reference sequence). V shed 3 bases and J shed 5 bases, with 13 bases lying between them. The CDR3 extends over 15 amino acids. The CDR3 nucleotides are TGTGCCAGTAGTATCGTTGGAGAAGGGACCGGGGAGCTGTTTTTT. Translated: CASSIVGEGTGELFF.

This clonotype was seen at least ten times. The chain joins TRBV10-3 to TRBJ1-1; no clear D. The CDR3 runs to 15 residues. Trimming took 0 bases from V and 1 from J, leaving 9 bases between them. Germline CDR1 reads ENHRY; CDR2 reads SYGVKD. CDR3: CAISESGNPNTEAFF. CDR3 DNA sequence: TGTGCCATCAGTGAGTCGGGCAATCCGAACACTGAAGCTTTCTTT.

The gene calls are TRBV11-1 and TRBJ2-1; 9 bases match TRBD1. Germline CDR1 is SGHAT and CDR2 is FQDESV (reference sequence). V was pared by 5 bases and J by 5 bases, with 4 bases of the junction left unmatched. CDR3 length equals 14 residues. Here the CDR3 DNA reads TGTGCCAGCAGCACGGACAGGGGTCACAATGAGCAGTTCTTC. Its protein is CASSTDRGHNEQFF. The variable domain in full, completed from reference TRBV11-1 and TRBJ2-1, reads EAEVAQSPRYKITEKSQAVAFWCDPISGHATLYWYRQILGQGPELLVQFQDESVVDDSQLPKDRFSAERLKGVDSTLKIQPAELGDSAMYLCASSTDRGHNEQFFGPGTRLTVL.

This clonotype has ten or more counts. For the CDR3, the DNA is TGTGCCAGCAGACACCTGACAGGGAGTCGAGAGACCCAGTACTTC. Residues: CASRHLTGSRETQYF. The rearrangement uses TRBV27 and TRBJ2-5, with 7 bases lining up with TRBD1. CDR3 length: 15 residues. V trimming: 6 bases; J trimming: 4 bases; junction bases outside the gene matches: 11. Germline CDR1 is MNHEY and CDR2 is SMNVEV (reference sequence).

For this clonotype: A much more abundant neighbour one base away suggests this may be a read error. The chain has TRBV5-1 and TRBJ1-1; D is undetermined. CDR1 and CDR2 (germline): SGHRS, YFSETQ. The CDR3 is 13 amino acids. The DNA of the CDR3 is TGCGCCAGCAGCTTGGCTCAAGGCACTGAACCTTTCTTT. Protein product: CASSLAQGTEPFF.

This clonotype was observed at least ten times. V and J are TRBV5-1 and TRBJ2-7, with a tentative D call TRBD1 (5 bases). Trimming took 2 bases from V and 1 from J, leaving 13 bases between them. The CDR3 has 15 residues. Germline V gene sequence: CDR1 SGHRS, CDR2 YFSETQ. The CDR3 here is CASSFGRDNSYEQYF. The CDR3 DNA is TGCGCCAGCAGCTTTGGCAGGGATAATTCCTACGAGCAGTACTTC.

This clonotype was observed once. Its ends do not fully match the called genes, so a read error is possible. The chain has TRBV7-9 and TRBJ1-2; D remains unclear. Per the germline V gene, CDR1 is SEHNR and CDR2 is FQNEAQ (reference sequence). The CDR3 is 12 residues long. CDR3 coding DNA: TGTGCCAGCAGCCTAGGAGACTATGGCTACATCTTC. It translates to CASSLGDYGYIF.

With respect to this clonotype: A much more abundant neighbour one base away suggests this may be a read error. Written as DNA, the CDR3 is TGTGCCAGCAGTGCCGACACCGGGGAGCTGTTTTTT. Protein: CASSADTGELFF. This chain uses TRBV6-5 with TRBJ2-2; D gene uncertain. Trimming shortened V by 5 bases and J by 3 bases, and 4 bases separated the two germline ends. Looked up from germline, CDR1 is MNHEY and CDR2 is SVGAGI. The CDR3 consists of 12 residues.

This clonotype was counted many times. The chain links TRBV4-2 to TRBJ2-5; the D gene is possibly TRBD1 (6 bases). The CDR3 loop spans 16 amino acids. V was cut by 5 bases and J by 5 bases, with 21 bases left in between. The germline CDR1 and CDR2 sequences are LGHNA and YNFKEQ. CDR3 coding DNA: TGTGCCAGCAGCTCCCGTTTAGGGGGAGAAGGGGAGACCCAGTACTTC. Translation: CASSSRLGGEGETQYF.

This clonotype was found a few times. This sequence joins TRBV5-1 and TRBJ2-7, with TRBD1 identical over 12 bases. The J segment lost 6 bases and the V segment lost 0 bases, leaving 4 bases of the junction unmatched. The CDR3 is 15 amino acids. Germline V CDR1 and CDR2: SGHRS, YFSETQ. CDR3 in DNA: TGCGCCAGCAGCTTGGATGGGGGACAGGGGGCCGAGCAGTACTTC. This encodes CASSLDGGQGAEQYF.

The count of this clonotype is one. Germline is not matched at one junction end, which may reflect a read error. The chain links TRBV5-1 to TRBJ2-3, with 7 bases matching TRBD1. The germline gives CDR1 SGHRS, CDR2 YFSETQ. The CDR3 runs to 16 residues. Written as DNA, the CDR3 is TGCGCCAGCAGCTTGTCGTCACCTGTCGGGACAGATACGCAGTATTTC. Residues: CASSLSSPVGTDTQYF.

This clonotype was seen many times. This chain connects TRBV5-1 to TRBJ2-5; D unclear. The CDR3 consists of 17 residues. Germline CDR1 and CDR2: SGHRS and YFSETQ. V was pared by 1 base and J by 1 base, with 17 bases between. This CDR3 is CASSLTSGRVGQETQYF. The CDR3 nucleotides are TGCGCCAGCAGCTTGACCTCCGGACGGGTAGGCCAAGAGACCCAGTACTTC.

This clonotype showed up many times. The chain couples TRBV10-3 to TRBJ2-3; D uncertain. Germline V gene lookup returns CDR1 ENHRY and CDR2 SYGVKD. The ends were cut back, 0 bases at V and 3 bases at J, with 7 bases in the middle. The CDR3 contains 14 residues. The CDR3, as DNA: TGTGCCATCAGTGAGTCGACAAGGACAGATACGCAGTATTTT. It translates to CAISESTRTDTQYF.

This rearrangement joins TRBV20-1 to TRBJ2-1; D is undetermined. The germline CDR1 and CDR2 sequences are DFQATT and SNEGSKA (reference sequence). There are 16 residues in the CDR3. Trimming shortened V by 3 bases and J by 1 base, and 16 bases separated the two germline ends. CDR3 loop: CSARLDPRQSYNEQFF. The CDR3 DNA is TGCAGTGCTAGGTTGGACCCCAGGCAATCCTACAATGAGCAGTTCTTC.

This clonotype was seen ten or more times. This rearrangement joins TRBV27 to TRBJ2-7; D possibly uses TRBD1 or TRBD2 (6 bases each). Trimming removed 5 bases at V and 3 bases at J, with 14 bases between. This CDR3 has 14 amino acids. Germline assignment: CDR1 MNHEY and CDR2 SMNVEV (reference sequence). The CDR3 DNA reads TGTGCCAGCAGTCCATTGGGGGGCCTCTACGAGCAGTACTTC. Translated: CASSPLGGLYEQYF.

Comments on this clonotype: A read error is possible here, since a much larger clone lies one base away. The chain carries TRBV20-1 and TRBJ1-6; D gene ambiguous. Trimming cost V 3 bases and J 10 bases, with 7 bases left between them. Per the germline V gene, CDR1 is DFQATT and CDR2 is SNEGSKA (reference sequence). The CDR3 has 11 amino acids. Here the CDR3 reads CSARQRSPLHF. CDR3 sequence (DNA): TGCAGTGCTAGGCAGCGATCACCCCTCCACTTT.

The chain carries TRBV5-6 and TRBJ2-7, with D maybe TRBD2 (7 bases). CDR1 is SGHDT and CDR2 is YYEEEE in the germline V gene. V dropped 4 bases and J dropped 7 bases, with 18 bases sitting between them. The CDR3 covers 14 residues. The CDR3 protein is CASSPREGRGEQYF. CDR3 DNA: TGTGCCAGCAGCCCACGCGAGGGGAGGGGGGAGCAGTACTTC.

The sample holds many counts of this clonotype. CDR3 region: CASSEGTGSSYEQYF. For the CDR3, the DNA is TGTGCCAGCAGTGAAGGGACGGGTAGCTCCTACGAGCAGTACTTC. J is TRBJ2-7 and V is TRBV28; D is perhaps TRBD1 or TRBD2 (5 bases each). Per the germline V gene, CDR1 is MDHEN and CDR2 is SYDVKM. This CDR3 comprises 15 residues. V was clipped by 5 bases and J by 0 bases, with 14 bases between them.

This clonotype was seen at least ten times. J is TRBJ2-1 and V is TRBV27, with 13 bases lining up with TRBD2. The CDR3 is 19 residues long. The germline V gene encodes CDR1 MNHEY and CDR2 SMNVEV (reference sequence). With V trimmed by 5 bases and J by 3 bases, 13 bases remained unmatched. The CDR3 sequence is CASSQRLAGGSAHYNEQFF. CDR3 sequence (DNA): TGTGCCAGCAGTCAACGACTAGCGGGAGGCTCCGCCCACTACAATGAGCAGTTCTTC.

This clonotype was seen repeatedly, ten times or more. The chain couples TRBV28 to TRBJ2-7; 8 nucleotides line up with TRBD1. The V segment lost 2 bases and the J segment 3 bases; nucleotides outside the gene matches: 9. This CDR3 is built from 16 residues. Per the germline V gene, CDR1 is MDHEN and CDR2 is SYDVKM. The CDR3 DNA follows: TGTGCCAGCAGTTTAGGCGGACAGGGCCTTATCTACGAGCAGTACTTC. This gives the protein CASSLGGQGLIYEQYF.